Presented here are 27 T cell receptor beta chains from one specimen sequenced in a study of T cells expressing NK-cell markers. Using the 5' RACE reads, TCRdb records one entry per CDR3 protein without DNA. In total, the table holds 400,000 or so distinct CDR3 sequences. The sequenced sample was blood T cells: a sorted CD56 or NKG2C T cell subset, CD4+ or CD8+ T cells, or bulk PBMC T cells (not recorded which). Receptors were obtained from a woman aged 50 to 60 in good health.

This chain connects TRBV20-1 to TRBJ2-1. The CDR3 loop spans 16 amino acids. Per the germline V gene, CDR1 is DFQATT and CDR2 is SNEGSKA (reference sequence). CDR3 loop: CSASPKRLPTYNEQFF.

This chain uses TRBV14 with TRBJ2-1; TCRdb's D gene call, TRBD1, goes unchecked for lack of DNA. Looked up from germline, CDR1 is SGHDN and CDR2 is FVKESK. This CDR3 contains 14 residues. CDR3 loop: CASSSPKRPLRQFF.

The chain links TRBV9 to TRBJ2-2; the TCRdb D gene call, TRBD1, has no DNA to confirm it. This CDR3 has 15 amino acids. Germline V lookup: CDR1 SGDLS, CDR2 YYNGEE. The CDR3 sequence: CASSVGAGHTGELFF. The entire variable domain, with the rest obtained from reference TRBV9 and TRBJ2-2, is as follows: DSGVTQTPKHLITATGQRVTLRCSPRSGDLSVYWYQQSLDQGLQFLIQYYNGEERAKGNILERFSAQQFPDLHSELNLSSLELGDSALYFCASSVGAGHTGELFFGEGSRLTVL.

V usage is TRBV6-1 and J usage is TRBJ1-1. The CDR3 consists of 13 residues. In germline, CDR1 is MNHNS, CDR2 SASEGT. CDR3 amino acids: CASSGWRNTEAFF.

The chain employs TRBV10-2 and TRBJ2-5; TCRdb proposes TRBD1, but this gene call is untestable without DNA. The CDR3 is 19 residues long. The germline V gene encodes CDR1 WSHSY and CDR2 SAAADI. The CDR3 loop reads CASSESHPHLDRGRETQYF.

The rearrangement uses TRBV3-1 and TRBJ2-2; TCRdb's D call, TRBD2, is unchecked because there is no DNA. The CDR3 contains 19 residues. Germline V CDR1 and CDR2: LGHDT, YNNKEL (reference sequence). CDR3: CASSSRAPTSARFGGELFF. The whole variable domain, filled in from reference TRBV3-1 and TRBJ2-2, reads DTAVSQTPKYLVTQMGNDKSIKCEQNLGHDTMYWYKQDSKKFLKIMFSYNNKELIINETVPNRFSPKSPDKAHLNLHINSLELGDSAVYFCASSSRAPTSARFGGELFFGEGSRLTVL.

V usage is TRBV7-6 and J usage is TRBJ2-1; absent DNA, TCRdb's TRBD2 call cannot be checked. This CDR3 region has 14 residues. Germline V gene data show CDR1 as SGHVS and CDR2 as FNYEAQ. The CDR3 protein is CASSFRLAGDEQFF.

The V call is TRBV27, the J call TRBJ2-7. The CDR3 has 13 residues. Per the germline V gene, CDR1 is MNHEY and CDR2 is SMNVEV (reference sequence). The CDR3: CAGKQYNTYEQYF.

This rearrangement joins TRBV5-1 to TRBJ2-2. The germline V gene has CDR1 SGHRS and CDR2 YFSETQ. CDR3 size: 17 residues. CDR3 sequence: CASNWAATSGSTGELFF.

The V gene is TRBV7-9, the J gene TRBJ1-5; TCRdb picks TRBD1, but there is no DNA to check that call. In germline, CDR1 is SEHNR, CDR2 FQNEAQ (reference sequence). The length of the CDR3 is 14 residues. Here the CDR3 reads CASSDGTGSQPQHF.

This chain connects TRBV5-6 to TRBJ2-7; with no DNA, the TCRdb D assignment of TRBD1 cannot be verified. The CDR3 loop spans 17 amino acids. The V gene's germline CDR1 is SGHDT and CDR2 YYEEEE. The CDR3 spells CASSLPGQGASFYEQYF.

This CDR3 is CAISTRDDYGYTF. The chain couples TRBV10-3 to TRBJ1-2; the D call of TRBD1 rests on TCRdb alone, since no DNA is present to check it. The CDR3 extends over 13 amino acids. Looked up from germline, CDR1 is ENHRY and CDR2 is SYGVKD.

V and J are TRBV5-4 and TRBJ2-1; TCRdb reports TRBD1, a call that lacks DNA to check it against. Germline loops: CDR1 SGHNT, CDR2 YYREEE (reference sequence). CDR3 length equals 14 residues. The CDR3 region is CASSLGQEYNEQFF.

The chain links TRBV21-1 to TRBJ2-4; TCRdb proposes TRBD1, but this gene call is untestable without DNA. TRBV21-1 constitutes a pseudogene. This CDR3 is built from 15 residues. The CDR3 is CASSGGRLAKNIQYF.

The chain's CDR3 is CSARQGSQIYGYTF. This sequence joins TRBV20-1 and TRBJ1-2; TCRdb returns TRBD1, unconfirmable since there is no DNA. Germline assignment: CDR1 DFQATT and CDR2 SNEGSKA (reference sequence). The CDR3 is made up of 14 amino acids.

The chain combines TRBV5-1 with TRBJ2-7; absent DNA, TCRdb's TRBD1 call cannot be checked. This CDR3 comprises 13 residues. CDR1 and CDR2 from the germline V gene are SGHRS and YFSETQ. The CDR3 sequence is CASSTTVTYEQYF.

The chain links TRBV5-1 to TRBJ2-4; no DNA is available, so the TRBD2 call from TCRdb remains unchecked. Germline CDR1 and CDR2: SGHRS and YFSETQ. The CDR3 has 16 amino acids. CDR3 protein: CASSAGTREAKNIQYF.

The genes are TRBV12-3 or TRBV12-4 and TRBJ1-1. This CDR3 is 15 amino acids long. CDR3 residues: CASSLAGRTREEAFF.

The rearrangement uses TRBV7-3 and TRBJ2-7; TCRdb selects TRBD1, and the lack of DNA leaves this call unchecked. Per the germline V gene, CDR1 is SGHTA and CDR2 is FQGTGA. The CDR3 spans 17 residues. CDR3: CASSPTVRDTDSYEQYF.

V usage is TRBV29-1 and J usage is TRBJ1-5; TCRdb calls TRBD1, which cannot be checked without DNA. CDR1 is SQVTM, CDR2 ANQGSEA, per germline. There are 13 residues in the CDR3. CDR3 residues: CSVVPGRNQPQHF.

The gene calls are TRBV28 and TRBJ2-3; the TCRdb D gene call, TRBD2, has no DNA to confirm it. CDR3 length equals 15 residues. Germline V lookup: CDR1 MDHEN, CDR2 SYDVKM. CDR3 protein: CASSSGSLLTDTQYF.

The genes are TRBV15 and TRBJ2-5. The germline CDR1 and CDR2 sequences are LNHNV and YYDKDF (reference sequence). This CDR3 comprises 14 residues. The CDR3 spells CATSRGVDTETQYF. The full variable domain, completed using reference TRBV15 and TRBJ2-5, is DAMVIQNPRYQVTQFGKPVTLSCSQTLNHNVMYWYQQKSSQAPKLLFHYYDKDFNNEADTPDNFQSRRPNTSFCFLDIRSPGLGDTAMYLCATSRGVDTETQYFGPGTRLLVL.

The chain links TRBV11-2 to TRBJ2-5; TCRdb gives TRBD2 as the D gene, but with no DNA this cannot be confirmed. The CDR3 has 16 amino acids. Germline V gene data show CDR1 as SGHAT and CDR2 as FQNNGV. The CDR3: CASSLIGTSEQETQYF.

This sequence joins TRBV12-5 and TRBJ1-1; there is no DNA to check the TCRdb D call of TRBD1. This CDR3 is built from 15 residues. The germline CDR1 and CDR2 sequences are LGHNT and FRNRAP. Here the CDR3 reads CASGLGQGAGTEAFF.

V gene TRBV20-1 combines with J gene TRBJ2-1; TCRdb's assignment of TRBD2 cannot be checked, as there is no DNA. This CDR3 is built from 17 residues. Germline values: CDR1 DFQATT, CDR2 SNEGSKA (reference sequence). CDR3 loop: CSARDRGLAGVYGEQFF.

This CDR3 reads CAITRGGGEKNTEAFF. The chain employs TRBV10-3 and TRBJ1-1; without DNA, the TCRdb call of TRBD1 cannot be checked. CDR3 length: 16 amino acids. Per germline, CDR1 ENHRY and CDR2 SYGVKD.

The CDR3 loop reads CASSQERGLTGELFF. The V and J genes are TRBV4-1 and TRBJ2-2; no DNA is available, so the TRBD1 call from TCRdb remains unchecked. This CDR3 comprises 15 residues. Germline V lookup: CDR1 MGHRA, CDR2 YSYEKL.